Following are 16 T cell receptor beta chains from one sample sequenced in a study of identical twins. MiXCR was run by TCRdb on the 5' RACE reads, yielding one entry per CDR3 protein. The profile shows over 550,000 distinct CDR3 sequences, 7.1% of them singletons. These data also featured in a second study, about yellow fever vaccine responses in identical twins.

The sample was PBMCs. These receptors all stem from a woman younger than 30 in good health.

The V call is TRBV7-8, the J call TRBJ2-1; possible D gene TRBD1, 5 bases. Germline CDR1 SGHVS, CDR2 FQNEAQ. Trimming took 1 base from V and 6 from J, leaving 13 bases between them. This CDR3 has 15 residues. CDR3 protein: CASSLGQSLSNEQFF. CDR3 DNA sequence: TGTGCCAGCAGCTTAGGACAGTCCCTTTCCAATGAGCAGTTCTTC.

This clonotype was observed many times. The gene calls are TRBV15 and TRBJ2-1, with a possible D match to TRBD2 (6 bases). There are 15 residues in the CDR3. Between the trimmed V and J ends, which lost 1 base and 3 bases, there was a span of 10 bases. Germline assignment: CDR1 LNHNV and CDR2 YYDKDF (reference sequence). CDR3 in DNA: TGTGCCACCAGCAGAGGAAGGGACTTCTACAATGAGCAGTTCTTC. Protein product: CATSRGRDFYNEQFF.

In this sample, this clonotype turned up a few times. This CDR3 is CATRRLEGNTGELFF. Written as DNA, the CDR3 is TGTGCCACCAGGCGACTAGAGGGGAACACCGGGGAGCTGTTTTTT. The rearrangement joins TRBV15 to TRBJ2-2, with D possibly being TRBD2 (6 bases). Germline assignment: CDR1 LNHNV and CDR2 YYDKDF (reference sequence). The CDR3 contains 15 residues. Trimming pared 6 bases from V and 1 base from J, leaving 12 bases between.

The V gene is TRBV5-1, the J gene TRBJ2-5, with D tentatively TRBD2 (5 bases). V was pared by 0 bases and J by 0 bases, with 12 bases between. The V gene's germline CDR1 is SGHRS and CDR2 YFSETQ. This CDR3 is 16 amino acids long. The CDR3 DNA is TGCGCCAGCAGCTTGGGCCAGCGGCAGTACCAAGAGACCCAGTACTTC. Translating gives CASSLGQRQYQETQYF.

This clonotype was observed at least ten times. The chain joins TRBV5-1 to TRBJ2-7; D is perhaps TRBD2 (5 bases). Germline CDR1 and CDR2: SGHRS and YFSETQ. The CDR3 is 15 residues long. Trimming stripped 5 bases from V and 2 bases from J, with 17 bases between. This CDR3 is CASSSRGWGTYEQYF. The CDR3 DNA reads TGCGCCAGCAGTTCACGCGGGTGGGGTACCTACGAGCAGTACTTC.

V and J are TRBV13 and TRBJ1-1; a possible D gene is TRBD1 (5 bases). Trimming shortened V by 4 bases and J by 1 base, and 22 bases separated the two germline ends. The CDR3 has 18 residues. In germline, CDR1 is PRHDT, CDR2 FYEKMQ (reference sequence). The CDR3 sequence is CASSSDWAGQGANTEAFF. CDR3 sequence (DNA): TGTGCCAGCAGCTCCGATTGGGCAGGCCAAGGGGCGAACACTGAAGCTTTCTTT.

The genes are TRBV3-1 and TRBJ2-3, with 10 positions matching TRBD2. V trimming: 11 bases; J trimming: 0 bases; junction bases outside the gene matches: 20. The CDR3 has 19 amino acids. CDR1 and CDR2 (germline): LGHDT, YNNKEL (reference sequence). The CDR3: CASTQDLGRAGGSTDTQYF. Here the CDR3 DNA reads TGTGCCTCCACCCAAGATCTAGGAAGAGCGGGAGGGAGCACAGATACGCAGTATTTT.

This clonotype showed up just a few times. This chain's CDR3 is CASSQELDSGTGELFF. The CDR3 region has the DNA TGTGCCAGCAGCCAAGAACTTGACAGTGGGACCGGGGAGCTGTTTTTT. The chain joins TRBV4-2 to TRBJ2-2, with D perhaps matching TRBD1 (5 bases). The V end lost 0 bases, the J end lost 5 bases, and 13 bases lay between the germline ends. This CDR3 has 16 amino acids. Germline lookup yields CDR1 LGHNA and CDR2 YNFKEQ.

This clonotype was counted between two and nine times. The chain has TRBV12-3 or TRBV12-4 and TRBJ2-1; TRBD2 agrees at 7 bases. The CDR3 length is 17 residues. V lost 6 bases to trimming and J lost 4 bases; unmatched junction nucleotides: 15. The CDR3 region is CASSPRGMAGDYNEQFF. DNA for the CDR3: TGTGCCAGCAGCCCCAGAGGAATGGCGGGGGATTACAATGAGCAGTTCTTC.

This clonotype came up many times. The chain joins TRBV12-3 or TRBV12-4 to TRBJ2-7; D gene uncertain. The V and J ends lost 3 bases and 2 bases respectively, with 8 bases between them. This CDR3 contains 13 residues. The CDR3 loop reads CASSFGPTYEQYV. The CDR3 DNA is TGTGCCAGCAGTTTCGGTCCCACCTACGAGCAGTACGTC.

In this sample, this clonotype turned up many times. The chain recombines TRBV5-1 with TRBJ1-1; D is uncertain. The germline V and J ends were trimmed by 0 bases and 5 bases, with 17 bases remaining between them. The CDR3 sequence is 16 residues long. The germline V gene has CDR1 SGHRS and CDR2 YFSETQ. CDR3 coding DNA: TGCGCCAGCAGCTTGGAGTTCGGTATGGTGGGTACTGAAGCTTTCTTT. Amino acids: CASSLEFGMVGTEAFF.

V is TRBV29-1 and J is TRBJ2-1, with a possible D match to TRBD1 (6 bases). This CDR3 spans 14 amino acids. V gave up 1 base and J gave up 4 bases, with 11 bases separating them. Germline-derived CDR1 and CDR2 are SQVTM and ANQGSEA. CDR3 DNA sequence: TGCAGCGTTGAAGGACGAGACAGGTACAATGAGCAGTTCTTC. Translation gives CSVEGRDRYNEQFF.

V usage is TRBV5-1 and J usage is TRBJ2-1; 11 nucleotides line up with TRBD1. The junction had 9 bases not matched to a gene; V was cut back by 4 bases and J by 0 bases. The CDR3 sequence is 18 residues long. Germline loops: CDR1 SGHRS, CDR2 YFSETQ. The CDR3 here is CASSPPPGTGGSYNEQFF. CDR3 nucleotides: TGCGCCAGCAGCCCACCCCCTGGGACAGGGGGCTCCTACAATGAGCAGTTCTTC. The whole variable domain, remainder taken from reference TRBV5-1 and TRBJ2-1, is KAGVTQTPRYLIKTRGQQVTLSCSPISGHRSVSWYQQTPGQGLQFLFEYFSETQRNKGNFPGRFSGRQFSNSRSEMNVSTLELGDSALYLCASSPPPGTGGSYNEQFFGPGTRLTVL.

The V gene is TRBV5-1, the J gene TRBJ2-7; D possibly corresponds to TRBD2 (7 bases). The CDR3 consists of 15 residues. Germline CDR1 reads SGHRS; CDR2 reads YFSETQ. Trimming took off 0 bases at V and 0 bases at J, with 10 bases between the two ends. The CDR3 region has the DNA TGCGCCAGCAGCTTGGGGGGGGGCGTCTCCTACGAGCAGTACTTC. The encoded protein is CASSLGGGVSYEQYF.

The table lists this clonotype with a few counts. This chain joins TRBV28 and TRBJ2-7; the D is unclear. Germline V gives CDR1 MDHEN, CDR2 SYDVKM. V lost 6 bases, J lost 7 bases, and 22 bases lay in between. This CDR3 contains 15 residues. CDR3 in DNA: TGTGCCAGCAGCTTCCGGACCTTTCAGGCGGAAGAGCAGTACGTC. Residues: CASSFRTFQAEEQYV.

This clonotype was seen at least ten times. In nucleotides, the CDR3 is TGTGCCAGCAGCCTTAAAATGGGGGTAACAGGCTACACCTTC. Its translation: CASSLKMGVTGYTF. The rearrangement links TRBV3-1 to TRBJ1-2, with D tentatively TRBD1 (5 bases). V lost 4 bases to trimming and J lost 8 bases, with 17 bases between them. This CDR3 region has 14 residues. Germline V gene sequence: CDR1 LGHDT, CDR2 YNNKEL (reference sequence).